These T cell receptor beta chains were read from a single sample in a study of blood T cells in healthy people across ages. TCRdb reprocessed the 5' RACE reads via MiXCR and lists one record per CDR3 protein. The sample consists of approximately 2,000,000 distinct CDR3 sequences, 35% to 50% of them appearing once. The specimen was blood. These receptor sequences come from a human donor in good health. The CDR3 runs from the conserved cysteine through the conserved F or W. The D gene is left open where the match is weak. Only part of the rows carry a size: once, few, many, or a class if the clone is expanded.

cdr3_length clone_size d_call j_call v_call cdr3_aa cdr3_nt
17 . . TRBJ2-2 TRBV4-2 CASSHPDRGTGTGELFF TGTGCCAGCAGCCACCCCGATCGCGGGACGGGTACCGGGGAGCTGTTTTTT
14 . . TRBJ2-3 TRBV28 CASITLDGTDTQYF TGTGCCAGCATCACCCTGGACGGGACAGATACGCAGTATTTT
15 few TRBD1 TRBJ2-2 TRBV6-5 CASSRRQGGVGELFF TGTGCCAGCAGTCGTCGACAGGGGGGAGTCGGGGAGCTGTTTTTT
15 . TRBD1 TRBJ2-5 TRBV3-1 CASSPDRGYMETQYF TGTGCCAGCAGCCCAGACAGGGGGTATATGGAGACCCAGTACTTC
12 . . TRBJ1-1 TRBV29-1 CSAGGVDTEAFF TGCAGCGCTGGGGGGGTAGACACTGAAGCTTTCTTT
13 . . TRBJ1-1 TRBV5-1 CASRTEAGSEAFF TGCGCCAGCAGAACGGAGGCGGGGTCCGAAGCTTTCTTT
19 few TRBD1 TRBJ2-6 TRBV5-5 CASSLYHRGLNSGANVLTF TGTGCCAGCAGCTTGTATCACAGGGGGCTTAACTCTGGGGCCAACGTCCTGACTTTC
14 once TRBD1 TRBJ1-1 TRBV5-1 CASSPPQGESEAFF TGCGCCAGCAGCCCCCCGCAGGGGGAGTCTGAAGCTTTCTTT
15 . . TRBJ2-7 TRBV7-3 CASSLGGTESYEQYF TGTGCCAGCAGCCTGGGGGGGACAGAATCCTACGAGCAGTACTTC
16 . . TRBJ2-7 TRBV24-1 CATSDSWGSRAYEQYF TGTGCCACCAGTGATTCCTGGGGGAGTAGGGCCTACGAGCAGTACTTC
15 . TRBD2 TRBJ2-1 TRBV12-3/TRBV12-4 CASSSISGDRNEQFF TGTGCCAGCAGCAGTATTAGCGGGGACCGCAATGAGCAGTTCTTC
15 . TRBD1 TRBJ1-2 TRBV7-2 CASSTHGTANYGYTF TGTGCCAGCAGCACCCACGGGACAGCTAACTATGGCTACACCTTC
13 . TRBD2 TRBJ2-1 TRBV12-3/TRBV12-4 CASQGLARNEQFF TGTGCCAGCCAGGGACTAGCGAGAAATGAGCAGTTCTTC
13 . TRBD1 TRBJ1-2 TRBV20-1 CSATGGAEKGYTF TGCAGTGCTACAGGGGGCGCGGAAAAAGGCTACACCTTC
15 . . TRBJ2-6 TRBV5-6 CAGSSTTYGANVLTF TGTGCCGGCAGCTCCACGACGTATGGGGCCAACGTCCTGACTTTC
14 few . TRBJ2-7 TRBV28 CASSFVGRTYEQYF TGTGCCAGCAGTTTCGTCGGGCGGACCTACGAGCAGTACTTC
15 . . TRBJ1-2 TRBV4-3 CASSLGLGPNYGYTF TGCGCCAGCAGCCTAGGGTTGGGCCCTAACTATGGCTACACCTTC
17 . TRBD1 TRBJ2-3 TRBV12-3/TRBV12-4 CASSLSWTGASTDTQYF TGTGCCAGCAGTTTATCATGGACAGGAGCTAGCACAGATACGCAGTATTTT
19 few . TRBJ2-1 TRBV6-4 CASSDHRGGWTPKKDEQFF TGTGCCAGCAGTGACCACAGAGGGGGGTGGACACCAAAAAAGGATGAGCAGTTCTTC
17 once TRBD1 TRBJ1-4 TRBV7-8 CASSQGALGQVNEKLFF TGTGCCAGCAGCCAAGGTGCTCTGGGACAGGTAAATGAAAAACTGTTTTTT
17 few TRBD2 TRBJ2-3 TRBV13 CASSGFVGRGGTDTQYF TGTGCCAGCAGTGGATTCGTCGGGCGGGGGGGCACAGATACGCAGTATTTT
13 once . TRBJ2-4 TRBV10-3 CAISPPSIYEKYF TGCGCCATCAGCCCTCCCTCGATTTACGAGAAGTACTTC
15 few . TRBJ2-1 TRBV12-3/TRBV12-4 CASTLGILTYNEQFF TGTGCCAGCACCCTCGGGATTCTCACCTACAATGAGCAGTTCTTC
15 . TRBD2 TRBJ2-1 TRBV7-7 CASSAAGEAGYEQFF TGTGCTAGCAGCGCCGCGGGGGAGGCCGGTTATGAGCAGTTCTTC
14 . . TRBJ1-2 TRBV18 CASSSGRDNYGYTF TGTGCCAGCTCTTCGGGACGGGATAACTATGGCTACACCTTC
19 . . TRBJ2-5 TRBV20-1 CSASSSPTRGSWGPETQYF TGCAGTGCTAGCTCCTCACCAACTCGGGGGTCATGGGGTCCAGAGACCCAGTACTTC
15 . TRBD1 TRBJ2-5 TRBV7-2 CASSDRTGGGETQYF TGTGCCAGCAGCGATAGGACAGGGGGAGGAGAGACCCAGTACTTC
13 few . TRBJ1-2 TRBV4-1 CASSRGAPYGYTF TGCGCCAGCAGCCGGGGGGCACCGTATGGCTACACCTTC
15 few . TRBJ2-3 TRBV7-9 CASSFPPGVADTQYF TGTGCCAGCAGCTTCCCCCCAGGGGTGGCAGATACGCAGTATTTT
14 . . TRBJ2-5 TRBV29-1 CSVEQAGNQETQYF TGCAGCGTTGAACAGGCGGGAAACCAAGAGACCCAGTACTTC
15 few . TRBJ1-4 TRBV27 CASSLYGSAGTILFF TGTGCCAGCAGTTTATACGGGTCGGCCGGGACAATACTGTTTTTT